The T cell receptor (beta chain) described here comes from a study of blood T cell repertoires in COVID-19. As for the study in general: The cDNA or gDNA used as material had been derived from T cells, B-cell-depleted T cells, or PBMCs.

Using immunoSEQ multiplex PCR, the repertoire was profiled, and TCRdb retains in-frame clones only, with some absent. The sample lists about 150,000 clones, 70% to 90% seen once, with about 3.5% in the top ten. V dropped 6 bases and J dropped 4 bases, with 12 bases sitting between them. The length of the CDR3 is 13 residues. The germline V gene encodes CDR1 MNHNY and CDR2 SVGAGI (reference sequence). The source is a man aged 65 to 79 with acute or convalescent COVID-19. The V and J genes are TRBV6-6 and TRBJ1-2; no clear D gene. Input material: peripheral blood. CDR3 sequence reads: CASSPSAVYGYTF. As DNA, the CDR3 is TGTGCCAGCAGCCCCTCGGCGGTCTATGGCTACACCTTC.